This T cell receptor beta chain is from a study of regulatory T cells in long-lasting Graves disease. As for the study in general: Prior antithyroid drug treatment in newly diagnosed Graves' patients lasted under 3 months.

Investigators prepared the TCR beta libraries by applying iRepertoire HTBI primers and Arm-PCR of CDR3 regions. TCRdb re-called the multiplex PCR reads through MiXCR, storing one row per CDR3 protein. The sample includes about 430,000 distinct CDR3 sequences, about 15% of them seen just once. Study results and limitations: The number of shared public clonotypes was higher in persistent patients (2,741) than new patients (just over 950).

Regarding time point: newly diagnosed GD, antithyroid drugs for less than 3 months. RNA extracted from PBMCs served as the sequencing template. This clonotype was found a few times. Its antigen is undetermined. This CDR3 has 16 amino acids. Germline V gene lookup returns CDR1 MNHNS and CDR2 SASEGT. Losses at the gene ends were 6 bases for V and 2 bases for J; bases not matched to a gene: 12. These data were likewise used in another study, on T cells in Graves' hyperthyroidism and ophthalmopathy.

The genes are TRBV6-1 and TRBJ1-2; 7 bases are shared with TRBD1. The sample was peripheral blood mononuclear cells (PBMCs), taken at new diagnosis, from a patient treated with antithyroid drugs. The clonotype originates from a woman aged 40-49 years with Graves disease. DNA for the CDR3: TGTGCCAGCAGCTCTACCGGGACAGAGTTAAACTATGGCTACACCTTC. It translates to CASSSTGTELNYGYTF.